This TCR beta chain was identified in a study of blood T cell repertoires in COVID-19 (dated by TCRdb to 2018 to 2020). Broadly, across the study: Samples covering the acute and convalescent phases of COVID-19 were provided by collaborators in the United States, Italy and Spain. The repertoires were released in a freely available public database meant as a resource for research on the immune response to SARS-CoV-2. Where available, HLA class I and class II types were taken from metadata supplied by the sample provider and were not determined by assay-based typing. The sample metadata nearly always contained a de-identified subject ID, COVID-19 status, age in years and sex. The samples were drawn from the first 160 participants of the ongoing ImmuneRACE study and from 1,254 subjects provided by 6 global collaborators. Deeply sampled blood TCRbeta repertoires from subjects exposed to, actively infected with, or recovered from COVID-19 were included in the dataset. The material from the prospective study consisted of cDNA or gDNA derived from T cells, B-cell-depleted T cells, or PBMCs. The paper as a whole reports these results and caveats: How much clinical and demographic metadata was included differed by source and by participant, and the metadata was provided uncurated.

The germline V and J ends show losses of 4 bases and 0 bases respectively, and no gene match explains 5 bases of the junction. The CDR3 spans 16 residues, from the cysteine through the phenylalanine. Here the CDR3 DNA is all that survives: 48 bases in frame from base 1. CDR1 LGHDT and CDR2 YNNKEL are derived from the germline V gene (reference sequence). The collaborating institutions used their own protocols to collect whole blood in K2EDTA tubes. Collaborator samples were shipped for TCRbeta analysis as frozen whole blood, isolated PBMCs, or DNA extracted from either sample type. TCRbeta CDR3 regions were amplified from genomic DNA by means of the immunoSEQ Assay, a bias-controlled multiplex PCR. Concerning the study's data processing: The number of nucleated cells in each sample was estimated by amplification of reference gene primers within the assay. Sequence reads were collapsed and filtered to measure the absolute abundance of every unique TCRbeta CDR3 rearrangement. For each sample, productive Simpson clonality was calculated as the square root of Simpson's diversity index across productive rearrangements. What TCRdb holds here is the immuneACCESS table cut down to in-frame rearrangements. Part of the clones is not present; checked against another copy, under half of the missing clones reflect an unresolved V gene, and the others are unexplained. The V and J calls and clone size are taken from that table; D and trimming were inferred from the DNA. The sample profile shows about 210,000 clones; about 91% of them were found once. The top ten hold 4.8% of the sample.

In regard to this clone: Its binding antigen is unknown. Base-call qualities are not available, and no considerably larger clone is one nucleotide away.

What was sequenced was peripheral blood. The chain is assembled from TRBV3-1 (or the pseudogene TRBV3-2) and TRBJ2-1, and 8 junctional nucleotides match TRBD2. This TCR derives from a woman aged 40 to 50 with acute or convalescent COVID-19. The nucleotides are TGTGCCAGCAGCCCCGTCCTAGCGGGCTCCTACAATGAGCAGTTCTTC. It codes for CASSPVLAGSYNEQFF.